This T cell receptor beta chain was sequenced in a study of cytomegalovirus exposure and HLA in healthy donors. General study results and limits: In a later analysis, HLA-C alleles had the fewest associated TCRs, DRB1 alleles the most. Among TCR beta chains, those listed as cytomegalovirus-associated numbered some 170.

A few counts support this clone. Its antigen is unidentified. V was cut by 5 bases and J by 1 base, with 15 bases left in between. The length of the CDR3 is 15 residues. Germline CDR1 is SGHTA and CDR2 is FQGNSA. Vbeta (60) and Jbeta (13) primers were used in the PCR. Assay used: immunoSEQ multiplex PCR; TCRdb lists only in-frame clones, some missing. The table lists approximately 120,000 clones, roughly 80% of them singletons, with more than 8% in the top ten. In nominal health when sampled, donors likely had unrecorded immune exposures nonetheless. V gene TRBV7-2 combines with J gene TRBJ2-7, with a tentative D call TRBD2 (6 bases). The sample was PBMCs. This receptor was taken from a man younger than 45 in good health and CMV-seropositive. The CDR3 nucleotides read TGTGCCAGCAGCCCGTGGGGGGACCAATCCTACGAGCAGTACTTC. This translates into CASSPWGDQSYEQYF.